This record covers a single T cell receptor beta chain. This entry comes from a study of OX40 agonist ivuxolimab in advanced cancers. Study-level background: A diagnosis of hepatocellular carcinoma, melanoma, renal cell or head and neck cancer was present in dose-escalation patients.

The CDR3 is 12 residues long. With 5 bases removed from V and 8 bases from J, the gap between germline ends came to 13 bases. Per the germline V gene, CDR1 is SGHDT and CDR2 is YYEEEE. The data were produced by immunoSEQ multiplex PCR, yet TCRdb's version contains in-frame clones alone and is incomplete. This sample carries 90,000 to 100,000 clones, about 85% of them seen once, and the ten largest clones take around 0.82%. This clonotype was sampled from an adult with an advanced solid tumor such as melanoma, head and neck, liver or kidney cancer. The chain uses TRBV5-6 and TRBJ1-2; D call uncertain. The sample in question was CD4+ or CD8+ T cells sorted from blood, obtained in a trial of the OX40 agonist ivuxolimab. In nucleotides, the CDR3 is TGTGCCAGCAGTTCCGGGCCCACCGGCTACACCTTC. This codes for CASSSGPTGYTF. The full variable domain, with the rest looked up from reference TRBV5-6 and TRBJ1-2, is DAGVTQSPTHLIKTRGQQVTLRCSPKSGHDTVSWYQQALGQGPQFIFQYYEEEERQRGNFPDRFSGHQFPNYSSELNVNALLLGDSALYLCASSSGPTGYTFGSGTRLTVV.